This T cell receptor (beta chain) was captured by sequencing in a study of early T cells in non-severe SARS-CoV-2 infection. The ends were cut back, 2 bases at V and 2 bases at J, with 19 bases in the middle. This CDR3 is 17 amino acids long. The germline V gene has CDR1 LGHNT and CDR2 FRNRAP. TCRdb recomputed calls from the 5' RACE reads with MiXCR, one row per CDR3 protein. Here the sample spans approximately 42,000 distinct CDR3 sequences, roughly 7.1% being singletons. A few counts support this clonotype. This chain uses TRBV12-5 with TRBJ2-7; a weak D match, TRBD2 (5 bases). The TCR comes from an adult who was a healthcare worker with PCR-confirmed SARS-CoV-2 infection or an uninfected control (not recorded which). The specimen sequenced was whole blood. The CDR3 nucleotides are TGTGCTAGTGGTTTGCCCATCGACTATCAGCTAACCTACGAGCAGTACTTC. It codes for CASGLPIDYQLTYEQYF.